One and the same sample provided the 19 T cell receptor beta chains below, sequenced in a study of Ad26.COV2.S vaccination and SARS-CoV-2 variants. The protocol was immunoSEQ multiplex PCR, while the TCRdb copy is restricted to in-frame clones and leaves out a portion. The sample records 300,000 to 400,000 clones, about 89% being singletons. As for treatment: about 20 received Ad26.COV2.S at low or high dose, single or two shots; five or six received placebo; per-sample allocation not given. Sampling was performed 63 days after the first vaccine or placebo injection. The sequencing here drew on peripheral blood, taken in a trial of Ad26.COV2.S vaccine versus placebo. The receptor source for this set is a person aged 18-60 years who received the Ad26.COV2.S COVID-19 vaccine or a placebo.

J is TRBJ1-1 and V is TRBV10-3, with D possibly matching TRBD1 (6 bases). The CDR3 has 14 amino acids. Trimming left V 5 bases short and J 2 bases short, with 12 bases between. Germline V gene sequence: CDR1 ENHRY, CDR2 SYGVKD. The CDR3 region has the DNA TGTGCCATCAGTCCCGGGACATTTAACACTGAAGCTTTCTTT. Its protein is CAISPGTFNTEAFF.

The chain carries TRBV28 and TRBJ2-6, with 9 nucleotides matching TRBD1. V shed 4 bases and J 7 bases; nucleotides not matched to a gene: 8. The CDR3 covers 16 residues. The germline V gene has CDR1 MDHEN and CDR2 SYDVKM. This CDR3 is CASSSLQGARANVLTF. CDR3 nucleotides: TGTGCCAGCAGTTCCCTACAGGGGGCGCGCGCCAACGTCCTGACTTTC.

The chain joins TRBV12-3 or TRBV12-4 to TRBJ2-1; tentatively, D is TRBD1 (6 bases). Trimming took off 6 bases at V and 4 bases at J, with 10 bases between the two ends. This CDR3 contains 13 residues. The CDR3 loop reads CASRKDRYNEQFF. CDR3 in DNA: TGTGCCAGCAGAAAAGACAGGTACAATGAGCAGTTCTTC.

The chain carries TRBV12-3 or TRBV12-4 and TRBJ2-7; D remains ambiguous. The V end was cut by 2 bases, the J end by 7 bases, with 9 bases between. The CDR3 has 12 amino acids. The CDR3 protein is CASSLTANEQYF. The CDR3 region has the DNA TGTGCCAGCAGTTTAACGGCAAATGAGCAGTACTTC.

The CDR3 sequence: CASSEGLANRYEQYF. CDR3 DNA sequence: TGTGCCAGCAGTGAAGGACTAGCGAACCGATACGAGCAGTACTTC. V gene TRBV6-1 combines with J gene TRBJ2-7, with 8 bases matching TRBD2. This CDR3 region has 15 residues. Germline V gene data show CDR1 as MNHNS and CDR2 as SASEGT. Unmatched junction bases numbered 6, after V lost 1 base and J lost 4 bases.

CDR3: CASSFPDRPPYEQYF. The CDR3 coding sequence is TGTGCCAGCAGTTTCCCGGACAGACCACCCTACGAGCAGTACTTC. This sequence joins TRBV28 and TRBJ2-7; D might be TRBD1 (6 bases). Germline V gives CDR1 MDHEN, CDR2 SYDVKM. CDR3 size: 15 residues. V gave up 3 bases and J gave up 2 bases, with 14 bases separating them.

The chain joins TRBV6-5 to TRBJ1-1; 9 bases align to TRBD1. The CDR3 is made up of 13 amino acids. Germline V lookup: CDR1 MNHEY, CDR2 SVGAGI. V shed 6 bases, J shed 6 bases, and the junction held 5 bases outside the gene matches. The CDR3 nucleotides are TGTGCCAGCAGGTGGGGACAGGGACCTGAAGCTTTCTTT. Its protein is CASRWGQGPEAFF.

The CDR3 nucleotides are TGTGCCAGCAGCTTTGGTGGGGGGCGAAGCACCGGGGAGCTGTTTTTT. It translates to CASSFGGGRSTGELFF. This rearrangement joins TRBV5-4 to TRBJ2-2; D is tentatively TRBD1 or TRBD2 (6 bases each). The CDR3 length is 16 residues. Per germline, CDR1 SGHNT and CDR2 YYREEE (reference sequence). V lost 2 bases and J lost 4, with 15 bases in between.

V is TRBV20-1 and J is TRBJ2-3; 7 nucleotides agree with TRBD2. The J segment lost 5 bases and the V segment lost 3 bases, leaving 8 bases of the junction unmatched. The V gene's germline CDR1 is DFQATT and CDR2 SNEGSKA (reference sequence). This CDR3 contains 14 residues. The DNA for the CDR3 is TGCAGTGCTAGTCGGCGGGAGATGGGAGATACGCAGTATTTT. It translates to CSASRREMGDTQYF.

The chain carries TRBV6-2 or TRBV6-3 and TRBJ2-1, with D possibly matching TRBD2 (5 bases). In germline, CDR1 is MNHEY, CDR2 SVGEGT. The CDR3 sequence is 16 residues long. V was pared by 5 bases and J by 8 bases, with 22 bases between. CDR3 DNA sequence: TGTGCCAGCAGTAAGGGAGTATTCCCTCCGGGCGATGAGCAGTTCTTC. Translated, it gives CASSKGVFPPGDEQFF.

The chain is built from TRBV5-1 and TRBJ1-4; no clear D. Trimming took 0 bases from V and 8 from J, leaving 11 bases between them. This CDR3 region has 14 residues. Germline V lookup: CDR1 SGHRS, CDR2 YFSETQ. The CDR3 region is CASSLEGAWEKLFF. The CDR3 DNA reads TGCGCCAGCAGCTTGGAGGGCGCCTGGGAAAAACTGTTTTTT.

The chain recombines TRBV30 with TRBJ2-2; D not resolved. The V and J ends lost 1 base and 4 bases respectively, with 10 bases between them. CDR1 is GTSNPN and CDR2 is SVGIG in the germline V gene (reference sequence). There are 14 residues in the CDR3. The CDR3 DNA follows: TGTGCCTGGAGTGGCAGGAGCGCCACCGGGGAGCTGTTTTTT. As protein: CAWSGRSATGELFF.

This sequence joins TRBV5-4 and TRBJ2-3; D ambiguous. The germline V gene encodes CDR1 SGHNT and CDR2 YYREEE (reference sequence). Trimming shortened V by 0 bases and J by 2 bases, and 7 bases separated the two germline ends. CDR3 size: 14 residues. In DNA, the CDR3 is TGTGCCAGCAGCTTGGCGCGTTCCACAGATACGCAGTATTTT. Protein sequence: CASSLARSTDTQYF. Drawing the rest from reference TRBV5-4 and TRBJ2-3, the complete variable domain is ETGVTQSPTHLIKTRGQQVTLRCSSQSGHNTVSWYQQALGQGPQFIFQYYREEENGRGNFPPRFSGLQFPNYSSELNVNALELDDSALYLCASSLARSTDTQYFGPGTRLTVL.

The chain joins TRBV11-1 to TRBJ2-1; 8 nucleotides agree with TRBD1. V shed 3 bases and J 5 bases; nucleotides not matched to a gene: 6. This CDR3 spans 15 amino acids. Germline V gene sequence: CDR1 SGHAT, CDR2 FQDESV (reference sequence). CDR3 DNA: TGTGCCAGCAGCTTCCCAGGGGGCCAAAACAATGAGCAGTTCTTC. Amino acids: CASSFPGGQNNEQFF. The whole variable domain, filled in from reference TRBV11-1 and TRBJ2-1, reads EAEVAQSPRYKITEKSQAVAFWCDPISGHATLYWYRQILGQGPELLVQFQDESVVDDSQLPKDRFSAERLKGVDSTLKIQPAELGDSAMYLCASSFPGGQNNEQFFGPGTRLTVL.

The sample holds a few counts of this clone. J is TRBJ1-2 and V is TRBV6-5, with TRBD1 identical over 10 bases. The CDR3 is 16 amino acids. Looked up from germline, CDR1 is MNHEY and CDR2 is SVGAGI. The trim removed 3 bases at V and 5 bases at J, leaving 9 bases unmatched. Here the CDR3 reads CASSYIRTGGGYGYTF. CDR3 sequence (DNA): TGTGCCAGCAGTTATATCCGGACAGGGGGAGGTTATGGCTACACCTTC.

The chain couples TRBV25-1 to TRBJ1-1, with D uncertain. This CDR3 contains 13 residues. The V gene's germline CDR1 is MGHDK and CDR2 SYGVNS. The V end was cut by 7 bases, the J end by 4 bases, with 13 bases between. CDR3 in amino acids: CASTHQDRTEAFF. DNA for the CDR3: TGTGCCAGCACTCACCAGGACCGCACTGAAGCTTTCTTT.

The chain links TRBV7-9 to TRBJ2-2; no definite D call. This CDR3 region has 13 residues. Trimming removed 5 bases from V and 2 bases from J, with 6 bases in between. From germline, CDR1 is SEHNR and CDR2 FQNEAQ (reference sequence). CDR3 DNA: TGTGCCAGCAGCCCACTTAACACCGGGGAGCTGTTTTTT. Its translation is CASSPLNTGELFF.

The chain has TRBV12-3 or TRBV12-4 and TRBJ2-1; either TRBD1 or TRBD2 may fit D (5 bases each). CDR3 length: 12 residues. V was trimmed by 6 bases and J by 8 bases, leaving 11 bases between them. CDR3 sequence reads: CASRLPGHEQFF. DNA of the CDR3: TGTGCCAGCAGACTCCCGGGGCATGAGCAGTTCTTC.

The V and J genes are TRBV10-3 and TRBJ1-6; D ambiguous. Trimming stripped 3 bases from V and 10 bases from J, with 10 bases between. The V gene's germline CDR1 is ENHRY and CDR2 SYGVKD. There are 13 residues in the CDR3. The CDR3 nucleotides read TGTGCCATCAGTGACAGGCCTATCTCACCCCTCCACTTT. Protein sequence: CAISDRPISPLHF.